Shown below are 32 T cell receptor beta chains from a single sample sequenced in a study of OX40 agonist ivuxolimab in advanced cancers. Sequenced by immunoSEQ multiplex PCR; TCRdb stores in-frame clones only, minus some. The table records roughly 68,000 clones, around 93% of them present only once. The sample was CD4+ or CD8+ T cells sorted from blood, taken in a trial of the OX40 agonist ivuxolimab. The receptor set was obtained from an adult with an advanced solid tumor such as melanoma, head and neck, liver or kidney cancer.

This CDR3 is CASTSGSADTQYF. In DNA, the CDR3 is TGTGCCTCGACTAGCGGGAGTGCAGATACGCAGTATTTT. V usage is TRBV30 and J usage is TRBJ2-3; TRBD2 agrees at 12 bases. This CDR3 has 13 amino acids. Trimming took 7 bases from V and 4 from J; bases not matched to a gene: 3. Looked up from germline, CDR1 is GTSNPN and CDR2 is SVGIG (reference sequence). Complete variable domain (other parts from reference TRBV30 and TRBJ2-3): SQTIHQWPATLVQPVGSPLSLECTVEGTSNPNLYWYRQAAGRGLQLLFYSVGIGQISSEVPQNLSASRPQDRQFILSSKKLLLSDSGFYLCASTSGSADTQYFGPGTRLTVL.

This clone has just one count. The chain uses TRBV18 and TRBJ2-3; D is unclear. CDR1 is KGHSH, CDR2 LQKENI, per germline. V dropped 2 bases and J dropped 0 bases, with 6 bases sitting between them. This CDR3 spans 14 amino acids. CDR3 amino acids: CASSPEPSTDTQYF. The CDR3 DNA reads as TGTGCCAGCTCACCAGAGCCCAGCACAGATACGCAGTATTTT.

The gene calls are TRBV30 and TRBJ2-3; 7 nucleotides line up with TRBD1. Trimming at V came to 2 bases and at J to 2 bases, leaving 4 bases not matched to a gene. Per germline, CDR1 GTSNPN and CDR2 SVGIG (reference sequence). The CDR3 is 14 residues long. CDR3 DNA: TGTGCCTGGAGTCAGGGACAGATCACAGATACGCAGTATTTT. This encodes CAWSQGQITDTQYF. Drawing the rest from reference TRBV30 and TRBJ2-3, the complete variable domain is SQTIHQWPATLVQPVGSPLSLECTVEGTSNPNLYWYRQAAGRGLQLLFYSVGIGQISSEVPQNLSASRPQDRQFILSSKKLLLSDSGFYLCAWSQGQITDTQYFGPGTRLTVL.

J is TRBJ2-2 and V is TRBV5-4; no clear D gene. The CDR3 consists of 15 residues. Trimming stripped 2 bases from V and 1 base from J, with 9 bases between. Germline CDR1 SGHNT, CDR2 YYREEE (reference sequence). CDR3 protein: CASSFAAGNTGELFF. CDR3 nucleotide sequence: TGTGCCAGCAGCTTTGCTGCAGGGAACACCGGGGAGCTGTTTTTT.

The chain joins TRBV6-5 to TRBJ2-1; TRBD2 aligns across 13 bases. This CDR3 is 15 amino acids long. Germline V gene sequence: CDR1 MNHEY, CDR2 SVGAGI. J lost 15 bases, V lost 0 bases, and 8 bases had no gene match. The CDR3 nucleotides read TGTGCCAGCAGTTACTCCGGGACTAGCGGGACGGAGGCGTTCTTC. Translation gives CASSYSGTSGTEAFF.

The table lists this clone with a count of one. The chain combines TRBV6-5 with TRBJ2-7; 10 nucleotides line up with TRBD1. The CDR3 sequence is 14 residues long. Trimming took 5 bases from V and 4 from J; bases not matched to a gene: 5. CDR1 is MNHEY and CDR2 is SVGAGI in the germline V gene. The DNA for the CDR3 is TGTGCCAGCAGTCCGACAGGGGGCAGGTACGAGCAGTACTTC. Amino acids: CASSPTGGRYEQYF.

The chain employs TRBV5-1 and TRBJ1-2, with 7 bases aligning to TRBD1. The CDR3 has 17 amino acids. Germline-derived CDR1 and CDR2 are SGHRS and YFSETQ. Trimming at V came to 2 bases and at J to 5 bases, leaving 15 bases not matched to a gene. The CDR3 is CASSFLTEITGEYGYTF. For the CDR3, the DNA is TGCGCCAGCAGCTTCCTGACAGAGATCACAGGGGAGTATGGCTACACCTTC. Drawing the rest from reference TRBV5-1 and TRBJ1-2, the complete variable domain is KAGVTQTPRYLIKTRGQQVTLSCSPISGHRSVSWYQQTPGQGLQFLFEYFSETQRNKGNFPGRFSGRQFSNSRSEMNVSTLELGDSALYLCASSFLTEITGEYGYTFGSGTRLTVV.

This clone was seen a handful of times. This sequence joins TRBV30 and TRBJ1-1; D unclear. CDR1 and CDR2 from the germline V gene are GTSNPN and SVGIG (reference sequence). V was clipped by 7 bases and J by 0 bases, with 12 bases between them. The CDR3 has 13 amino acids. CDR3 loop: CASGGQMNTEAFF. Written as DNA, the CDR3 is TGTGCCTCCGGCGGGCAGATGAACACTGAAGCTTTCTTT.

This clone was counted once. J is TRBJ2-4 and V is TRBV6-1; 7 nucleotides line up with TRBD1. CDR1 and CDR2 from the germline V gene are MNHNS and SASEGT. V trimming: 9 bases; J trimming: 3 bases; junction bases outside the gene matches: 5. The CDR3 has 13 amino acids. The CDR3: CASETGFKNIQYF. The CDR3 bases are TGTGCCAGTGAGACAGGGTTCAAAAACATTCAGTACTTC.

This sequence joins TRBV5-1 and TRBJ2-7, with a tentative D call TRBD2 (5 bases). Germline-derived CDR1 and CDR2 are SGHRS and YFSETQ. V lost 0 bases and J lost 6, with 19 bases in between. The CDR3 length is 16 residues. CDR3 amino acids: CASSLAPGGGGSEQYF. In DNA form, the CDR3 reads TGCGCCAGCAGCTTGGCCCCCGGAGGCGGAGGAAGCGAGCAGTACTTC.

A single count supports this clone. V usage is TRBV27 and J usage is TRBJ2-1; possible D gene TRBD2, 7 bases. The CDR3 has 15 amino acids. Germline V lookup: CDR1 MNHEY, CDR2 SMNVEV (reference sequence). Trimming took off 5 bases at V and 5 bases at J, with 16 bases between the two ends. DNA for the CDR3: TGTGCCAGCAGTCCCTGGGGGGGCATCGACAATGAGCAGTTCTTC. Its protein is CASSPWGGIDNEQFF.

The chain is built from TRBV7-6 and TRBJ2-3, with TRBD2 identical over 14 bases. CDR3 length: 19 amino acids. V lost 5 bases to trimming and J lost 5 bases; unmatched junction nucleotides: 15. The germline gives CDR1 SGHVS, CDR2 FNYEAQ. The CDR3 DNA sequence: TGTGCCAGCAGCAGCCTTTGGGGGACTAGCGGGAGTCAGGTAGATACGCAGTATTTT. Translated, it gives CASSSLWGTSGSQVDTQYF.

This clone was counted once. The chain recombines TRBV11-3 with TRBJ2-7; D gene unclear. Germline V CDR1 and CDR2: SGHNT, YENEEA. This CDR3 has 11 amino acids. Trimming took off 8 bases at V and 6 bases at J, with 11 bases between the two ends. The CDR3: CASATVPEQYF. The CDR3 region has the DNA TGTGCCAGCGCCACTGTTCCCGAGCAGTACTTC.

The V and J genes are TRBV2 and TRBJ1-4, with D unclear. Germline V gene sequence: CDR1 SNHLY, CDR2 FYNNEI. V was clipped by 7 bases and J by 0 bases, with 9 bases between them. The length of the CDR3 is 14 residues. The CDR3 loop reads CASNADSTNEKLFF. The CDR3 nucleotides are TGTGCCAGCAATGCCGACTCAACTAATGAAAAACTGTTTTTT.

The V and J genes are TRBV7-9 and TRBJ2-3, with TRBD2 identical over 8 bases. The CDR3 spans 13 residues. The germline gives CDR1 SEHNR, CDR2 FQNEAQ (reference sequence). V lost 4 bases and J lost 9; bases outside the gene matches: 6. The CDR3 DNA sequence: TGTGCCAGCAGCTCCGGACCGGGGGGGACGCAGTATTTT. The encoded protein is CASSSGPGGTQYF.

This chain uses TRBV19 with TRBJ2-3, with D perhaps TRBD1 (6 bases). CDR1 is LNHDA, CDR2 SQIVND, per germline (reference sequence). The CDR3 runs 15 residues. Trimming removed 7 bases from V and 0 bases from J, with 14 bases in between. CDR3 sequence reads: CASTPGQTSTDTQYF. As DNA, the CDR3 is TGTGCCAGTACCCCTGGACAGACTAGCACAGATACGCAGTATTTT.

The chain carries TRBV30 and TRBJ1-2; 12 nucleotides match TRBD1. This CDR3 region has 16 residues. The trim removed 3 bases at V and 5 bases at J, leaving 10 bases unmatched. Germline CDR1 reads GTSNPN; CDR2 reads SVGIG (reference sequence). CDR3 sequence reads: CAWSLIPGQGAYGYTF. The CDR3 region has the DNA TGTGCCTGGAGCTTAATCCCGGGACAGGGGGCTTATGGCTACACCTTC.

The chain carries TRBV18 and TRBJ2-7, with TRBD1 matching 7 bases. The CDR3 spans 14 residues. Germline V gives CDR1 KGHSH, CDR2 LQKENI. V was clipped by 4 bases and J by 2 bases; unmatched bases: 5. CDR3 region: CASSRPGQTYEQYF. DNA for the CDR3: TGTGCCAGCTCACGACCGGGACAGACCTACGAGCAGTACTTC. The entire variable domain, with the rest obtained from reference TRBV18 and TRBJ2-7, is as follows: NAGVMQNPRHLVRRRGQEARLRCSPMKGHSHVYWYRQLPEEGLKFMVYLQKENIIDESGMPKERFSAEFPKEGPSILRIQQVVRGDSAAYFCASSRPGQTYEQYFGPGTRLTVT.

The CDR3: CASRKGGTGMAFF. In DNA, the CDR3 is TGTGCCAGTAGGAAGGGAGGGACAGGGATGGCTTTCTTT. The V call is TRBV19, the J call TRBJ1-1, with 9 bases that match TRBD1. CDR3 length: 13 amino acids. Trimming at V came to 6 bases and at J to 11 bases, leaving 10 bases not matched to a gene. CDR1 LNHDA and CDR2 SQIVND come from the germline V gene (reference sequence).

The rearrangement joins TRBV18 to TRBJ1-2; D remains ambiguous. CDR1 and CDR2 from the germline V gene are KGHSH and LQKENI. This CDR3 is built from 15 residues. Trimming shortened V by 2 bases and J by 1 base, and 11 bases separated the two germline ends. The CDR3 DNA follows: TGTGCCAGCTCACCAAATGTACGGCTTAACTATGGCTACACCTTC. Encoded protein: CASSPNVRLNYGYTF.

This chain links TRBV6-1 with TRBJ2-7, with 9 bases lining up with TRBD1. Germline CDR1 is MNHNS and CDR2 is SASEGT. The CDR3 is 14 residues long. This chain's CDR3 is CASSWDRVSYEQYF. CDR3 coding DNA: TGTGCAAGCTCCTGGGACAGGGTTTCCTACGAGCAGTACTTC.

The chain joins TRBV7-9 to TRBJ1-4, with D uncertain. The CDR3 is 15 amino acids. In germline, CDR1 is SEHNR, CDR2 FQNEAQ (reference sequence). V lost 5 bases to trimming and J lost 7 bases, with 17 bases between them. The CDR3 region has the DNA TGTGCCAGCAGCACCACGACATCTTTTTCTGAAAAACTGTTTTTT. Amino acid sequence: CASSTTTSFSEKLFF.

V gene TRBV10-2 combines with J gene TRBJ1-3; D is unresolved. The ends were cut back, 3 bases at V and 3 bases at J, with 12 bases in the middle. This CDR3 region has 15 residues. CDR1 and CDR2 from the germline V gene are WSHSY and SAAADI. The CDR3 protein is CASSEDRSGGNTIYF. The CDR3 DNA follows: TGCGCCAGCAGTGAAGACCGCTCGGGTGGAAACACCATATATTTT.

The genes are TRBV5-1 and TRBJ2-5, with 13 nucleotides matching TRBD2. With V trimmed by 0 bases and J by 8 bases, 7 bases remained unmatched. Germline V gene data show CDR1 as SGHRS and CDR2 as YFSETQ. The CDR3 spans 16 residues. CDR3 sequence reads: CASSLAPRTSGSTQYF. In nucleotides, the CDR3 is TGCGCCAGCAGCTTGGCCCCACGGACTAGCGGGAGTACCCAGTACTTC.

The chain joins TRBV29-1 to TRBJ1-1; possibly TRBD1 for D (5 bases). The ends were cut back, 4 bases at V and 7 bases at J, with 13 bases in the middle. Germline V gene sequence: CDR1 SQVTM, CDR2 ANQGSEA. The CDR3 runs to 12 residues. Here the CDR3 reads CSVGRDAGEAFF. As DNA, the CDR3 is TGCAGCGTTGGCAGGGACGCGGGTGAAGCTTTCTTT.

V and J are TRBV5-1 and TRBJ2-7, with TRBD2 matching over 11 bases. J gave up 3 bases and V 4 bases, and 12 bases lay outside the gene matches. Germline lookup yields CDR1 SGHRS and CDR2 YFSETQ. The CDR3 is made up of 17 amino acids. The CDR3 nucleotides read TGCGCCAGCAGCCCGACCTCTAGACTAGCGGGAAACTACGAGCAGTACTTC. Encoded protein: CASSPTSRLAGNYEQYF.

The chain couples TRBV14 to TRBJ1-2, with TRBD1 as a possible D gene (5 bases). The CDR3 extends over 15 amino acids. Germline V lookup: CDR1 SGHDN, CDR2 FVKESK. The ends were cut back, 1 base at V and 6 bases at J, with 15 bases in the middle. The CDR3 is CASSQVRGGTNGYTF. CDR3 nucleotide sequence: TGTGCCAGCAGCCAAGTCCGCGGCGGGACCAATGGCTACACCTTC.

The genes are TRBV18 and TRBJ2-5; 9 bases are shared with TRBD1. The germline CDR1 and CDR2 sequences are KGHSH and LQKENI. The V and J ends lost 6 bases and 4 bases, in that order; junction bases with no gene match: 15. This CDR3 is 17 amino acids long. CDR3 loop: CASSLTGGAIILETQYF. The DNA for the CDR3 is TGTGCCAGCTCTCTTACAGGGGGCGCGATTATACTAGAGACCCAGTACTTC.

The V call is TRBV7-2, the J call TRBJ2-7; a possible D gene is TRBD1 (5 bases). The germline V gene has CDR1 SGHTA and CDR2 FQGNSA. Deletions cut 0 bases from V and 2 bases from J, with 11 bases between. The CDR3 covers 15 residues. This CDR3 reads CASSLAGDSPYEQYF. The CDR3 DNA reads TGTGCCAGCAGCTTAGCCGGTGACAGTCCCTACGAGCAGTACTTC.

The rearrangement links TRBV7-8 to TRBJ2-1, with D tentatively TRBD1 (7 bases). V was clipped by 5 bases and J by 0 bases, with 14 bases between them. Per the germline V gene, CDR1 is SGHVS and CDR2 is FQNEAQ. There are 16 residues in the CDR3. CDR3 amino acids: CASSQGGLYSYNEQFF. DNA of the CDR3: TGTGCCAGCAGCCAGGGGGGACTCTACTCCTACAATGAGCAGTTCTTC.

This clone was counted once. The chain carries TRBV5-6 and TRBJ2-1, with D possibly TRBD1 on 6 matching bases. Germline V gene data show CDR1 as SGHDT and CDR2 as YYEEEE. This CDR3 contains 16 residues. Trimming pared 1 base from V and 6 bases from J, leaving 17 bases between. This CDR3 reads CASSLRGRGLGNEQFF. CDR3 bases: TGTGCCAGCAGCTTGCGTGGCAGGGGTTTAGGCAATGAGCAGTTCTTC.

The table lists this clone with a few counts. The DNA of the CDR3 is TGTGCCAGCAGCCGAAACCGGGACGCATTTTCCTCTGGAAACACCATATATTTT. It is translated as CASSRNRDAFSSGNTIYF. The chain has TRBV11-1 and TRBJ1-3; tentative D call: TRBD1 (5 bases). From germline, CDR1 is SGHAT and CDR2 FQDESV (reference sequence). The CDR3 runs to 18 residues. V was cut by 5 bases and J by 0 bases, with 20 bases left in between.